Shown below are 14 T cell receptor beta chains from a single sample sequenced in a study of spatial heterogeneity in lung cancer. TCRdb re-called the 5' RACE reads with MiXCR, one entry per CDR3 protein. This sample has 51,000 or so distinct CDR3 sequences, with less than 9% found just once. Time point given: blood at routine non-recurrence follow-up after resection. Unsorted tumor, nontumor lung tissue or cryopreserved PBMC supplied the whole RNA. Sequencing was performed on PBMCs, taken at follow-up. The receptor source for this set is a female donor with early-stage non-small cell lung cancer.

The chain has TRBV29-1 and TRBJ1-1; 8 bases are a match to TRBD1. Trimming cost V 7 bases and J 6 bases; bases outside gene matches: 7. The germline V gene has CDR1 SQVTM and CDR2 ANQGSEA. The CDR3 covers 12 residues. The CDR3 DNA reads TGCAGCGCATACGACAGGGGAGCTGAAGCTTTCTTT. Its translation is CSAYDRGAEAFF.

This sequence joins TRBV2 and TRBJ2-4; 8 bases match TRBD2. With V trimmed by 7 bases and J by 0 bases, 5 bases remained unmatched. Germline-derived CDR1 and CDR2 are SNHLY and FYNNEI. The CDR3 spans 15 residues. CDR3 in amino acids: CASIAGMIAKNIQYF. CDR3 coding DNA: TGTGCCAGCATAGCGGGGATGATAGCCAAAAACATTCAGTACTTC.

This clonotype was counted at least ten times. The chain has TRBV3-1 and TRBJ2-6; 8 nucleotides match TRBD1. CDR3 size: 16 residues. The ends lost 4 bases at V and 9 bases at J; junction bases unmatched: 11. The germline CDR1 and CDR2 sequences are LGHDT and YNNKEL (reference sequence). CDR3 protein: CASSRSGTGEVNVLTF. The CDR3 DNA reads as TGTGCCAGCAGCCGATCCGGGACAGGAGAGGTCAACGTCCTGACTTTC.

CDR3 nucleotides: TGTGCCAGCAGCTACCGACAGGCCGCTAACACTGAAGCTTTCTTT. Translating gives CASSYRQAANTEAFF. The rearrangement links TRBV7-9 to TRBJ1-1; a possible D gene is TRBD1 (6 bases). Trimming took off 4 bases at V and 2 bases at J, with 14 bases between the two ends. Germline V gene sequence: CDR1 SEHNR, CDR2 FQNEAQ (reference sequence). The CDR3 is made up of 15 amino acids.

This clonotype has at least ten counts. The chain combines TRBV29-1 with TRBJ2-1; 7 bases line up with TRBD1. Germline assignment: CDR1 SQVTM and CDR2 ANQGSEA. The CDR3 has 12 residues. J was trimmed by 7 bases and V by 6 bases; bases with no gene match: 6. The CDR3 DNA sequence: TGCAGCGTAGGGGGCCAGGGGAATGAGCAGTTCTTC. This translates into CSVGGQGNEQFF.

This clonotype was observed at least ten times. This chain connects TRBV7-2 to TRBJ2-5, with TRBD1 as a possible D gene (6 bases). The V end was cut by 5 bases, the J end by 5 bases, with 12 bases between. Looked up from germline, CDR1 is SGHTA and CDR2 is FQGNSA. The CDR3 contains 13 residues. The CDR3 loop is CASSPPGVETQYF. The CDR3 DNA reads as TGTGCCAGCAGCCCCCCAGGGGTGGAGACCCAGTACTTC.

The table lists this clonotype with many counts. V gene TRBV24-1 combines with J gene TRBJ2-2; no firm D call. The CDR3 has 11 amino acids. Germline lookup yields CDR1 KGHDR and CDR2 SFDVKD. Trimming removed 5 bases at V and 7 bases at J, with 4 bases between. The CDR3 spells CATSAGGELFF. In DNA, the CDR3 is TGTGCCACCAGTGCAGGCGGGGAGCTGTTTTTT.

This clonotype was detected many times. The chain is built from TRBV29-1 and TRBJ2-5; a weak D match, TRBD2 (6 bases). Trimming took off 4 bases at V and 4 bases at J, with 13 bases between the two ends. Germline V gives CDR1 SQVTM, CDR2 ANQGSEA. CDR3 length: 13 residues. CDR3 sequence reads: CSVALAGRETQYF. CDR3 nucleotide sequence: TGCAGCGTTGCGCTCGCCGGGAGAGAGACCCAGTACTTC.

This clonotype was detected ten times or more. V usage is TRBV6-1 and J usage is TRBJ2-1; the D call may be TRBD1 or TRBD2 (5 bases each). V was clipped by 4 bases and J by 7 bases, with 23 bases between them. The germline CDR1 and CDR2 sequences are MNHNS and SASEGT. This CDR3 has 17 residues. CDR3 in DNA: TGTGCCAGCAGTGTCCCACCGGGACCGAAGATTGGAAATGAGCAGTTCTTC. Protein sequence: CASSVPPGPKIGNEQFF.

This clonotype was seen many times. The chain links TRBV7-2 to TRBJ2-5; D gene ambiguous. Deletions cut 2 bases from V and 6 bases from J, with 4 bases between. The length of the CDR3 is 11 residues. Germline V gene data show CDR1 as SGHTA and CDR2 as FQGNSA. Here the CDR3 reads CASSLLKTQYF. The CDR3 coding sequence is TGTGCCAGCAGCTTATTGAAGACCCAGTACTTC.

There are many counts of this clonotype. The rearrangement joins TRBV12-3 or TRBV12-4 to TRBJ2-7, with a tentative D call TRBD2 (5 bases). Deletions cut 6 bases from V and 3 bases from J, with 9 bases between. This CDR3 contains 12 residues. The CDR3 region is CASSRDHYEQYF. In DNA, the CDR3 is TGTGCCAGCAGCCGGGATCACTACGAGCAGTACTTC.

This clonotype occurred a few times. V gene TRBV12-3 or TRBV12-4 combines with J gene TRBJ2-5; 12 nucleotides line up with TRBD2. The length of the CDR3 is 16 residues. V lost 6 bases and J lost 2; bases outside the gene matches: 7. CDR3 amino acids: CASSITLAGGQETQYF. The CDR3 region has the DNA TGTGCCAGCAGCATTACACTAGCGGGGGGTCAAGAGACCCAGTACTTC.

J is TRBJ1-4 and V is TRBV5-5; D is ambiguous. Trimming pared 0 bases from V and 8 bases from J, leaving 11 bases between. The CDR3 is made up of 14 amino acids. Germline CDR1 SGHKS, CDR2 YYEKEE (reference sequence). This CDR3 reads CASSLELVSEKLFF. The CDR3 coding sequence is TGTGCCAGCAGCTTGGAGCTGGTAAGCGAAAAACTGTTTTTT. Looking up the rest from reference TRBV5-5 and TRBJ1-4 gives the full variable domain: DAGVTQSPTHLIKTRGQQVTLRCSPISGHKSVSWYQQVLGQGPQFIFQYYEKEERGRGNFPDRFSARQFPNYSSELNVNALLLGDSALYLCASSLELVSEKLFFGSGTQLSVL.

This clonotype showed up many times. The rearrangement links TRBV20-1 to TRBJ1-6; TRBD1 matches at 7 bases. V gave up 2 bases and J gave up 9 bases; unmatched junction bases: 13. This CDR3 has 16 amino acids. CDR1 DFQATT and CDR2 SNEGSKA come from the germline V gene (reference sequence). Written as DNA, the CDR3 is TGCAGTGCTAGAACCTTGGGAGGGCAGGGGGGTTCACCCCTCCACTTT. Protein: CSARTLGGQGGSPLHF.